What follows describes a single TCR beta chain. As yet, its antigen is unknown. The missing conserved phenylalanine or tryptophan at the end of this CDR3 makes a read error likely. TCRdb re-called clones from the PCR reads using MiXCR. The repertoire holds 35,000 to 40,000 clones, roughly 28% seen once, with approximately 10% in the top ten. The CDR3 covers 13 residues. Germline V gene data show CDR1 as MNHEY and CDR2 as SMNVEV (reference sequence). V dropped 8 bases and J dropped 11 bases, with 19 bases sitting between them. The data are from a study of metastatic and nonmetastatic thyroid tumors. Study results and caveats: Malignant thyroid tumors reportedly had TCR beta diversity that was significantly higher than in benign nodules, in blood and tumor.

Patients underwent thyroid surgery, and none had received any treatment before it. Sequencing was done on a sample of blood. This chain uses TRBV27 with TRBJ2-1; D is perhaps TRBD1 or TRBD2 (5 bases each). The sequence derives from a male donor with papillary thyroid cancer or a benign thyroid nodule (not recorded which). Some clones in this sample may be carry-over from other donors' samples. CDR3 region: CASQTAIGGKQFS. The DNA for the CDR3 is TGTGCCAGCCAAACCGCTATTGGGGGTAAGCAGTTCTCC.